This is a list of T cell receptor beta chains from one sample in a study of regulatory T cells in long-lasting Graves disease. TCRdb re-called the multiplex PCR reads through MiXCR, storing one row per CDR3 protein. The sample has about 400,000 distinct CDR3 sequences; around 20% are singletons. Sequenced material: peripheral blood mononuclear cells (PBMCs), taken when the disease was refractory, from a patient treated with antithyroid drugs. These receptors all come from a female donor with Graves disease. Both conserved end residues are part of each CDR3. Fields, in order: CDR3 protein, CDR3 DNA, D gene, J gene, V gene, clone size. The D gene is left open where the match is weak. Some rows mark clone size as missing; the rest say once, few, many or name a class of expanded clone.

cdr3_aa: CASSPGVQQPQHF
cdr3_nt: TGTGCCAGCAGCCCGGGAGTTCAACAGCCCCAGCATTTT
d_call: .
j_call: TRBJ1-5
v_call: TRBV27
clone_size: many

cdr3_aa: CSVEGAATYEQYF
cdr3_nt: TGCAGCGTTGAAGGGGCGGCAACCTACGAGCAGTACTTC
d_call: .
j_call: TRBJ2-7
v_call: TRBV29-1
clone_size: .

cdr3_aa: CAGGGTGRYEQYF
cdr3_nt: TGTGCGGGAGGAGGGACAGGGAGGTACGAGCAGTACTTC
d_call: TRBD1
j_call: TRBJ2-7
v_call: TRBV30
clone_size: few

cdr3_aa: CASSMFVGSYEQYF
cdr3_nt: TGTGCCAGCAGTATGTTTGTCGGCTCCTACGAGCAGTACTTC
d_call: .
j_call: TRBJ2-7
v_call: TRBV27
clone_size: .

cdr3_aa: CASRVTAYEQYF
cdr3_nt: TGTGCCAGCAGGGTGACAGCCTACGAGCAGTACTTC
d_call: .
j_call: TRBJ2-7
v_call: TRBV6-2/TRBV6-3
clone_size: few

cdr3_aa: CASSLPDRQRPYEQYF
cdr3_nt: TGTGCCAGCAGTTTACCGGACAGGCAGCGCCCCTACGAGCAGTACTTC
d_call: TRBD1
j_call: TRBJ2-7
v_call: TRBV28
clone_size: many

cdr3_aa: CASSSTGGLTYEQYF
cdr3_nt: TGTGCCAGCAGCTCGACAGGGGGCTTAACCTACGAGCAGTACTTC
d_call: TRBD1
j_call: TRBJ2-7
v_call: TRBV7-6
clone_size: .

cdr3_aa: CASHRDSQTGELFF
cdr3_nt: TGTGCCTCCCACCGGGACAGTCAGACCGGGGAGCTGTTTTTT
d_call: TRBD1
j_call: TRBJ2-2
v_call: TRBV24-1
clone_size: .

cdr3_aa: CSASPSRGPNTEAFF
cdr3_nt: TGCAGTGCCAGCCCCTCCAGGGGCCCGAACACTGAAGCTTTCTTT
d_call: .
j_call: TRBJ1-1
v_call: TRBV20-1
clone_size: many

cdr3_aa: CASSFGTGWHQPQHF
cdr3_nt: TGTGCCAGCAGCTTCGGGACAGGGTGGCATCAGCCCCAGCATTTT
d_call: TRBD1
j_call: TRBJ1-5
v_call: TRBV7-2
clone_size: few

cdr3_aa: CASSQDVTAEKLFF
cdr3_nt: TGTGCCAGCAGCCAAGATGTTACTGCCGAAAAACTGTTTTTT
d_call: .
j_call: TRBJ1-4
v_call: TRBV14
clone_size: .

cdr3_aa: CASSYSPGPPGHYTF
cdr3_nt: TGTGCCAGCAGTTACTCCCCGGGACCCCCGGGTCACTACACCTTC
d_call: .
j_call: TRBJ1-2
v_call: TRBV6-5
clone_size: .

cdr3_aa: CASSLGDFQPQHF
cdr3_nt: TGTGCCAGCAGCTTAGGGGATTTCCAGCCCCAGCATTTT
d_call: .
j_call: TRBJ1-5
v_call: TRBV7-9
clone_size: few

cdr3_aa: CASSPGPPQETQYF
cdr3_nt: TGTGCCAGCTCACCAGGGCCCCCCCAAGAGACCCAGTACTTC
d_call: .
j_call: TRBJ2-5
v_call: TRBV18
clone_size: many

cdr3_aa: CASSSGTSFTGELFF
cdr3_nt: TGTGCCAGCAGCTCCGGGACTAGCTTCACCGGGGAGCTGTTTTTT
d_call: TRBD2
j_call: TRBJ2-2
v_call: TRBV5-8
clone_size: .

cdr3_aa: CSARDTGAYASNEKLFF
cdr3_nt: TGCAGTGCTAGAGACACAGGGGCCTATGCTTCTAATGAAAAACTGTTTTTT
d_call: TRBD1
j_call: TRBJ1-4
v_call: TRBV20-1
clone_size: many

cdr3_aa: CASSLLTGGGQYF
cdr3_nt: TGTGCCAGCAGTTTACTTACGGGAGGTGGGCAGTACTTC
d_call: TRBD2
j_call: TRBJ2-7
v_call: TRBV12-3/TRBV12-4
clone_size: many

cdr3_aa: CASSGPGHNYNEQFF
cdr3_nt: TGTGCCAGCAGCGGACCGGGACACAACTACAATGAGCAGTTCTTC
d_call: .
j_call: TRBJ2-1
v_call: TRBV9
clone_size: .

cdr3_aa: CSALLAGATKNIQYF
cdr3_nt: TGCAGTGCTCTTCTAGCGGGAGCAACCAAAAACATTCAGTACTTC
d_call: TRBD2
j_call: TRBJ2-4
v_call: TRBV20-1
clone_size: few

cdr3_aa: CASSAGLAGALALVNEQFF
cdr3_nt: TGCGCCAGCAGCGCGGGCCTAGCGGGAGCTCTGGCGCTCGTCAATGAGCAGTTCTTC
d_call: TRBD2
j_call: TRBJ2-1
v_call: TRBV5-1
clone_size: .

cdr3_aa: CASSLGLEGLDEQYF
cdr3_nt: TGTGCCAGCAGCCTAGGGCTGGAGGGCCTAGACGAGCAGTACTTC
d_call: .
j_call: TRBJ2-7
v_call: TRBV28
clone_size: many

cdr3_aa: CASSKRGQETQYF
cdr3_nt: TGTGCCAGCAGCAAACGGGGCCAAGAGACCCAGTACTTC
d_call: .
j_call: TRBJ2-5
v_call: TRBV11-3
clone_size: few

cdr3_aa: CASSLGRQQGRETQYF
cdr3_nt: TGTGCCAGCAGCTTGGGACGGCAACAGGGCCGAGAGACCCAGTACTTC
d_call: .
j_call: TRBJ2-5
v_call: TRBV7-2
clone_size: few

cdr3_aa: CASSLQAGLTYEQYF
cdr3_nt: TGTGCCAGCAGTCTGCAAGCGGGGCTAACCTACGAGCAGTACTTC
d_call: TRBD2
j_call: TRBJ2-7
v_call: TRBV27
clone_size: .

cdr3_aa: CAWSPYSNQYGYTF
cdr3_nt: TGTGCCTGGAGTCCATACAGTAACCAGTATGGCTACACCTTC
d_call: .
j_call: TRBJ1-2
v_call: TRBV30
clone_size: many

cdr3_aa: CASSFRTPNTEAFF
cdr3_nt: TGTGCCAGCAGCTTCCGGACACCGAACACTGAAGCTTTCTTT
d_call: .
j_call: TRBJ1-1
v_call: TRBV7-2
clone_size: many

cdr3_aa: CSASGLAGSYNEQFF
cdr3_nt: TGCAGTGCCTCCGGACTAGCGGGTTCATACAATGAGCAGTTCTTC
d_call: TRBD2
j_call: TRBJ2-1
v_call: TRBV20-1
clone_size: once

cdr3_aa: CASYRLTDGAFF
cdr3_nt: TGTGCCAGCTACCGACTGACTGACGGGGCTTTCTTT
d_call: .
j_call: TRBJ1-1
v_call: TRBV7-8
clone_size: .

cdr3_aa: CASSHFLDSSPLHF
cdr3_nt: TGTGCCAGCAGCCATTTTCTGGATTCTTCACCCCTCCACTTT
d_call: .
j_call: TRBJ1-6
v_call: TRBV27
clone_size: few

cdr3_aa: CAVGESSGNTIYF
cdr3_nt: TGTGCCGTAGGGGAGAGCTCTGGAAACACCATATATTTT
d_call: .
j_call: TRBJ1-3
v_call: TRBV10-3
clone_size: .

cdr3_aa: CASSQASGRAKNIQYF
cdr3_nt: TGTGCCAGCAGCCAAGCTTCAGGGAGGGCCAAAAACATTCAGTACTTC
d_call: .
j_call: TRBJ2-4
v_call: TRBV14
clone_size: many

cdr3_aa: CASSFRDSAYEQYF
cdr3_nt: TGTGCCAGCAGTTTCCGGGACTCAGCCTACGAGCAGTACTTC
d_call: .
j_call: TRBJ2-7
v_call: TRBV5-8
clone_size: .

cdr3_aa: CASSAGQGWDEQYF
cdr3_nt: TGTGCCAGCAGCGCCGGACAGGGGTGGGACGAGCAGTACTTC
d_call: TRBD1
j_call: TRBJ2-7
v_call: TRBV9
clone_size: many

cdr3_aa: CASSLNENSPLHF
cdr3_nt: TGTGCCAGCAGCTTAAATGAAAATTCACCCCTCCACTTT
d_call: .
j_call: TRBJ1-6
v_call: TRBV7-3
clone_size: few

cdr3_aa: CASSYVLQGSGTEAFF
cdr3_nt: TGTGCCAGCAGTTACGTCCTACAGGGGAGTGGCACTGAAGCTTTCTTT
d_call: TRBD1
j_call: TRBJ1-1
v_call: TRBV6-5
clone_size: few

cdr3_aa: CASSLVGTPLPYGQYF
cdr3_nt: TGTGCCAGCAGCTTAGTTGGGACCCCTTTGCCCTACGGACAGTACTTC
d_call: .
j_call: TRBJ2-7
v_call: TRBV7-9
clone_size: few

cdr3_aa: CSARGPREPDSYVRNSPLHF
cdr3_nt: TGCAGTGCTAGAGGGCCAAGAGAACCGGACAGCTATGTTCGGAATTCACCCCTCCACTTT
d_call: .
j_call: TRBJ1-6
v_call: TRBV20-1
clone_size: .

cdr3_aa: CSARTGGLEQYF
cdr3_nt: TGCAGCGCAAGGACAGGGGGGCTGGAGCAGTACTTC
d_call: TRBD1
j_call: TRBJ2-7
v_call: TRBV29-1
clone_size: many

cdr3_aa: CSAIAGTASYEQYF
cdr3_nt: TGCAGTGCTATCGCCGGGACCGCTTCCTACGAGCAGTACTTC
d_call: .
j_call: TRBJ2-7
v_call: TRBV20-1
clone_size: few

cdr3_aa: CASTQGIPTTEAFF
cdr3_nt: TGTGCCAGTACTCAGGGGATCCCGACCACTGAAGCTTTCTTT
d_call: .
j_call: TRBJ1-1
v_call: TRBV19
clone_size: .

cdr3_aa: CASSRQAIAEAFF
cdr3_nt: TGTGCCAGCAGCCGCCAGGCTATAGCTGAAGCTTTCTTT
d_call: .
j_call: TRBJ1-1
v_call: TRBV7-9
clone_size: .

cdr3_aa: CAWAGAGANSYEQYF
cdr3_nt: TGTGCCTGGGCTGGCGCGGGGGCAAATTCCTACGAGCAGTACTTC
d_call: .
j_call: TRBJ2-7
v_call: TRBV30
clone_size: few

cdr3_aa: CSARGQNSYEQYF
cdr3_nt: TGCAGTGCTAGGGGACAGAACTCCTACGAGCAGTACTTC
d_call: TRBD1
j_call: TRBJ2-7
v_call: TRBV20-1
clone_size: .

cdr3_aa: CAWTLQLDEAKNIQYF
cdr3_nt: TGTGCCTGGACCCTCCAACTAGACGAAGCCAAAAACATTCAGTACTTC
d_call: .
j_call: TRBJ2-4
v_call: TRBV30
clone_size: many

cdr3_aa: CATSSILGQGTDTQYF
cdr3_nt: TGTGCCACCAGCAGTATCCTGGGACAGGGGACAGATACGCAGTATTTT
d_call: TRBD1
j_call: TRBJ2-3
v_call: TRBV15
clone_size: few

cdr3_aa: CSARDESGVNLYGYTF
cdr3_nt: TGCAGTGCTAGAGACGAGTCCGGGGTTAATCTCTATGGCTACACCTTC
d_call: .
j_call: TRBJ1-2
v_call: TRBV20-1
clone_size: many

cdr3_aa: CASSLGKFNEQFF
cdr3_nt: TGTGCCAGCAGTTTAGGGAAATTCAATGAGCAGTTCTTC
d_call: .
j_call: TRBJ2-1
v_call: TRBV12-3/TRBV12-4
clone_size: once

cdr3_aa: CASSGDRGVSSPLHF
cdr3_nt: TGTGCCAGCAGTGGGGACAGGGGTGTGAGTTCACCCCTCCACTTT
d_call: TRBD1
j_call: TRBJ1-6
v_call: TRBV6-2/TRBV6-3
clone_size: .

cdr3_aa: CSVVFGIETQYF
cdr3_nt: TGCAGCGTTGTATTCGGGATAGAGACCCAGTACTTC
d_call: .
j_call: TRBJ2-5
v_call: TRBV29-1
clone_size: .

cdr3_aa: CASSYSRSGRVIGELFF
cdr3_nt: TGTGCCAGCAGTTACTCCCGTAGCGGGAGGGTCATCGGGGAGCTGTTTTTT
d_call: TRBD2
j_call: TRBJ2-2
v_call: TRBV6-2/TRBV6-3
clone_size: many

cdr3_aa: CASSPYQGGNTEAFF
cdr3_nt: TGTGCTAGCAGCCCCTACCAGGGGGGGAACACTGAAGCTTTCTTT
d_call: TRBD1
j_call: TRBJ1-1
v_call: TRBV7-7
clone_size: .

cdr3_aa: CASRVWRGQGGTGELFF
cdr3_nt: TGTGCCAGCAGAGTCTGGCGAGGTCAGGGTGGCACCGGGGAGCTGTTTTTT
d_call: .
j_call: TRBJ2-2
v_call: TRBV28
clone_size: .

cdr3_aa: CASSLLQDEQFF
cdr3_nt: TGTGCCAGCAGCTTATTACAGGATGAGCAGTTCTTC
d_call: .
j_call: TRBJ2-1
v_call: TRBV13
clone_size: few